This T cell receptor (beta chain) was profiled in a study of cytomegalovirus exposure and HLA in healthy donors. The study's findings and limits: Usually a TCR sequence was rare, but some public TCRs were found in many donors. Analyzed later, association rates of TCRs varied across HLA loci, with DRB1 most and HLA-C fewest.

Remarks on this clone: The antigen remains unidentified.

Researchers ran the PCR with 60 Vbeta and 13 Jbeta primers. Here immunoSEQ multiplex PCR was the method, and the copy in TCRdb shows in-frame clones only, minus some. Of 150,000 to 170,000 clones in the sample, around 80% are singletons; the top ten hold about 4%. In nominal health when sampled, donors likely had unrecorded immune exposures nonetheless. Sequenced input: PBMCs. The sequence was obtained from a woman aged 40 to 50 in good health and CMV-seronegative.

CDR3 bases: TGTGCCCTCTCGAGCTCCTACGAGCAGTACTTC. Translation gives CALSSSYEQYF. The V and J genes are TRBV30 and TRBJ2-7, with unresolved D. This CDR3 is built from 11 residues. Germline CDR1 is GTSNPN and CDR2 is SVGIG (reference sequence). V lost 8 bases, J lost 0 bases, and 8 bases lay in between.